These 3 T cell receptor beta chains share one sample of origin, sequenced in a study of blood T cell repertoires in COVID-19. Using immunoSEQ multiplex PCR, the repertoire was profiled, and TCRdb retains in-frame clones only, with some absent. In the table there are 80,000 to 100,000 clones, around three quarters of which are singletons. Sequencing was carried out using peripheral blood. Receptors originate from a man aged 50 to 60 who had recovered from COVID-19.

The rearrangement joins TRBV6-2 or TRBV6-3 to TRBJ2-3; no clear D. V lost 4 bases to trimming and J lost 5 bases, with 7 bases between them. CDR1 and CDR2 from the germline V gene are MNHEY and SVGEGT. The CDR3 length is 12 residues. The CDR3 loop is CASSFRGDTQYF. In nucleotides, the CDR3 is TGTGCCAGCAGTTTTAGAGGAGATACGCAGTATTTT.

This chain uses TRBV11-3 with TRBJ1-1, with 7 bases fitting TRBD1. This CDR3 has 16 amino acids. Germline V gene data show CDR1 as SGHNT and CDR2 as YENEEA. The V gene end was trimmed by 5 bases and the J gene end by 1 base; junction bases not matched to a gene: 10. CDR3 amino acids: CASSRSGTEGNTEAFF. CDR3 DNA: TGTGCCAGCAGCAGATCCGGGACAGAGGGGAACACTGAAGCTTTCTTT. The full variable domain, completed using reference TRBV11-3 and TRBJ1-1, is EAGVVQSPRYKIIEKKQPVAFWCNPISGHNTLYWYLQNLGQGPELLIRYENEEAVDDSQLPKDRFSAERLKGVDSTLKIQPAELGDSAVYLCASSRSGTEGNTEAFFGQGTRLTVV.

The count of this clone is one. This sequence joins TRBV7-9 and TRBJ1-1; D gene unclear. V dropped 4 bases and J dropped 1 base, with 19 bases sitting between them. This CDR3 is built from 17 residues. Germline CDR1 is SEHNR and CDR2 is FQNEAQ (reference sequence). The DNA of the CDR3 is TGTGCCAGCAGCTCACTCCCGGTCGGTCCTGAGAACACTGAAGCTTTCTTT. This translates into CASSSLPVGPENTEAFF.